The rows below give T cell receptor beta chains drawn from one sample of a study of T cells in localized non-small cell lung cancer. Measured with immunoSEQ multiplex PCR; TCRdb has only the in-frame clones, and not every one. The repertoire holds 26,000 or so clones, with more than 85% as singletons. Specimen: peripheral blood, collected before any cancer treatment. All receptors derive from a female donor over 55 with stage II squamous cell lung carcinoma. Each CDR3 is given with its conserved first and last residue. The D gene is left open where the match is weak.

d_gene: NA; v_gene: TRBV6-6; len: 14; j_gene: TRBJ2-3; CDR3aa: CAGAGNTDTDTQYF; CDR3nt: TGTGCCGGGGCTGGGAACACTGACACAGATACGCAGTATTTT
d_gene: NA; v_gene: TRBV7-9; len: 14; j_gene: TRBJ2-3; CDR3aa: CASSFHGPTDTQYF; CDR3nt: TGTGCCAGCAGCTTCCACGGCCCGACAGATACGCAGTATTTT
d_gene: TRBD2; v_gene: TRBV9; len: 15; j_gene: TRBJ2-1; CDR3aa: CASSPTSGSYNEQFF; CDR3nt: TGTGCCAGCAGCCCAACTAGCGGCTCCTACAATGAGCAGTTCTTC
d_gene: TRBD1; v_gene: TRBV28; len: 17; j_gene: TRBJ1-5; CDR3aa: CASSRIPMTGGDQPQHF; CDR3nt: TGTGCCAGCAGTCGAATCCCGATGACAGGGGGAGATCAGCCCCAGCATTTT
d_gene: NA; v_gene: TRBV13; len: 15; j_gene: TRBJ2-7; CDR3aa: CASSPGTGSGYEQYF; CDR3nt: TGTGCCAGCAGCCCTGGGACCGGTTCTGGCTACGAGCAGTACTTC
d_gene: TRBD1; v_gene: TRBV19; len: 14; j_gene: TRBJ1-1; CDR3aa: CASTLDRGIGEAFF; CDR3nt: TGTGCCAGTACCCTGGACAGGGGAATTGGTGAAGCTTTCTTT
d_gene: NA; v_gene: TRBV28; len: 16; j_gene: TRBJ2-2; CDR3aa: CASGGIDHLNTGELFF; CDR3nt: TGTGCCAGCGGGGGGATCGACCACCTGAACACCGGGGAGCTGTTTTTT
d_gene: NA; v_gene: TRBV28; len: 14; j_gene: TRBJ1-1; CDR3aa: CASSLRRDMTEAFF; CDR3nt: TGTGCCAGCAGTCTTCGCAGGGATATGACTGAAGCTTTCTTT
d_gene: NA; v_gene: TRBV15; len: 16; j_gene: TRBJ1-2; CDR3aa: CATSRDRRDISYGYTF; CDR3nt: TGTGCCACCAGCAGAGATCGGCGGGACATCAGCTATGGCTACACCTTC
d_gene: NA; v_gene: TRBV19; len: 13; j_gene: TRBJ1-3; CDR3aa: CASSGLAGNTIYF; CDR3nt: TGTGCCAGTAGCGGGCTAGCAGGAAACACCATATATTTT
d_gene: NA; v_gene: TRBV27; len: 13; j_gene: TRBJ1-2; CDR3aa: CASRDWGNYGYTF; CDR3nt: TGTGCCAGCAGGGACTGGGGGAACTATGGCTACACCTTC
d_gene: TRBD1; v_gene: TRBV6-1; len: 13; j_gene: TRBJ2-1; CDR3aa: CASGETGNNEQFF; CDR3nt: TGTGCCAGCGGCGAGACAGGGAACAATGAGCAGTTCTTC
d_gene: NA; v_gene: TRBV29-1; len: 11; j_gene: TRBJ2-1; CDR3aa: CSVEESIEQFF; CDR3nt: TGCAGCGTTGAAGAAAGTATCGAGCAGTTCTTC
d_gene: TRBD1; v_gene: TRBV7-2; len: 15; j_gene: TRBJ2-7; CDR3aa: CASSQQGPSSYEQYF; CDR3nt: TGTGCCAGCAGCCAACAGGGGCCATCGTCCTACGAGCAGTACTTC
d_gene: TRBD1; v_gene: TRBV9; len: 16; j_gene: TRBJ2-2; CDR3aa: CASSPHGQGNTGELFF; CDR3nt: TGTGCCAGCAGCCCACACGGACAGGGGAACACCGGGGAGCTGTTTTTT
d_gene: TRBD1; v_gene: TRBV7-9; len: 15; j_gene: TRBJ2-7; CDR3aa: CASSPGQGSRHEQYF; CDR3nt: TGTGCCAGCAGCCCCGGACAGGGCTCCCGCCACGAGCAGTACTTC
d_gene: NA; v_gene: TRBV4-3; len: 15; j_gene: TRBJ1-1; CDR3aa: CASSPFSRANTEAFF; CDR3nt: TGCGCCAGCAGCCCCTTTTCCAGGGCGAACACTGAAGCTTTCTTT
d_gene: NA; v_gene: TRBV10-2; len: 13; j_gene: TRBJ2-1; CDR3aa: CATSGGVDNEQFF; CDR3nt: TGCGCCACCTCTGGCGGGGTCGACAATGAGCAGTTCTTC